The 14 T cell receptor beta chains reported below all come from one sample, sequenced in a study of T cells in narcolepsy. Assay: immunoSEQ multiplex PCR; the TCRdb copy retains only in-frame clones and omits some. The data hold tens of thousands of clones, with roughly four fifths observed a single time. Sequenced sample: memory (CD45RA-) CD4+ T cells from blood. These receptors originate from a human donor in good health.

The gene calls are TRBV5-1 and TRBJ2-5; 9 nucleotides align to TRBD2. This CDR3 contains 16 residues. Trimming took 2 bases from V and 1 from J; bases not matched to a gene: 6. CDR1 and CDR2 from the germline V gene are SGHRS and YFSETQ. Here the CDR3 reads CASSFGKTSGQETQYF. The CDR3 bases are TGCGCCAGCAGCTTCGGAAAGACTAGCGGCCAAGAGACCCAGTACTTC.

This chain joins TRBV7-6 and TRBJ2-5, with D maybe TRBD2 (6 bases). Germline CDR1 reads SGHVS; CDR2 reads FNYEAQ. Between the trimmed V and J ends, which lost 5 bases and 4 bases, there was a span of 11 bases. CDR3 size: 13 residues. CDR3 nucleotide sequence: TGTGCCAGCAGCCCTCTAGCGTCAGAGACCCAGTACTTC. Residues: CASSPLASETQYF.

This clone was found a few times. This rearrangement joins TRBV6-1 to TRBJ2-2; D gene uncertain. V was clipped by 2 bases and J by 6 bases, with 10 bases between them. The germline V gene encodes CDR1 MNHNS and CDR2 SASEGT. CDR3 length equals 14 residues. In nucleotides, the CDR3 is TGTGCCAGCAGTGAACTTGCTCGCGCCGGGGAGCTGTTTTTT. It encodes CASSELARAGELFF.

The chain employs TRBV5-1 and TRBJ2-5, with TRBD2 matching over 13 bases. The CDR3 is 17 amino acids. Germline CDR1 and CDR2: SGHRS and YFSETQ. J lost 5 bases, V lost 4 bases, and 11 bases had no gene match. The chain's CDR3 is CASSSTAGTSGTETQYF. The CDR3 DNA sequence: TGCGCCAGCAGCAGTACAGCCGGGACTAGCGGGACCGAGACCCAGTACTTC.

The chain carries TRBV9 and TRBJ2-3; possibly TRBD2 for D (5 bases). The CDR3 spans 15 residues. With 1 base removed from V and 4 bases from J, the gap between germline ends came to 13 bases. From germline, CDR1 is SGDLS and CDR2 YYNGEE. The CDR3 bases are TGTGCCAGCAGCGTAAGTAGCCAGGAGGCAGATACGCAGTATTTT. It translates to CASSVSSQEADTQYF. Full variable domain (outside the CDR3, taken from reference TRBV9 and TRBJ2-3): DSGVTQTPKHLITATGQRVTLRCSPRSGDLSVYWYQQSLDQGLQFLIQYYNGEERAKGNILERFSAQQFPDLHSELNLSSLELGDSALYFCASSVSSQEADTQYFGPGTRLTVL.

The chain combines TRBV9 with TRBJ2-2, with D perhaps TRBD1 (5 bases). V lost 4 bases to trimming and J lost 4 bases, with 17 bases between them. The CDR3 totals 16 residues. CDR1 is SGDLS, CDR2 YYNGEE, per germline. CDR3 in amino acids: CASSPRAGSRTGELFF. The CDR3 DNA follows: TGTGCCAGCAGCCCCCGGGCAGGGTCACGCACCGGGGAGCTGTTTTTT.

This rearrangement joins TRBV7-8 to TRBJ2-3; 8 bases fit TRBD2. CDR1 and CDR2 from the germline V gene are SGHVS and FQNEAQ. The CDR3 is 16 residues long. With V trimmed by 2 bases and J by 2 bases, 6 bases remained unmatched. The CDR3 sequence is CASSLMASGFTDTQYF. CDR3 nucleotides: TGTGCCAGCAGCTTAATGGCTAGCGGGTTCACAGATACGCAGTATTTT.

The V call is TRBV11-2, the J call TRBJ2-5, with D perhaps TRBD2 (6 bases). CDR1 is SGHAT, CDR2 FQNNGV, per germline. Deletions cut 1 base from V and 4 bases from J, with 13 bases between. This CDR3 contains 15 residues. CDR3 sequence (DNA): TGTGCCAGCAGCTTAGGCGCCGCGGGGAGAGAGACCCAGTACTTC. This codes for CASSLGAAGRETQYF.

Here the CDR3 reads CASGWNRDTEAFF. The CDR3 DNA follows: TGTGCTAGTGGTTGGAACAGGGATACTGAAGCTTTCTTT. The chain recombines TRBV12-5 with TRBJ1-1; maybe TRBD1 (6 bases). With 4 bases removed from V and 5 bases from J, the gap between germline ends came to 11 bases. The V gene's germline CDR1 is LGHNT and CDR2 FRNRAP. This CDR3 has 13 residues.

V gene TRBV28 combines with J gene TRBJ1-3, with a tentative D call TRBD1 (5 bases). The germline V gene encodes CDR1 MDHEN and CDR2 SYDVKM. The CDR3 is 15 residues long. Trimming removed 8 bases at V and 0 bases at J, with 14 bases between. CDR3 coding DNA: TGTGCCAGCTCTGAGGGACGGAGCTCTGGAAACACCATATATTTT. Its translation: CASSEGRSSGNTIYF.

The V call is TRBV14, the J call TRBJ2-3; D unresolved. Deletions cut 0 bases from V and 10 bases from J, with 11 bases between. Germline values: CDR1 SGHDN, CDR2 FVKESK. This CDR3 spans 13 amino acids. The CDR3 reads CASSQDPYRAQYF. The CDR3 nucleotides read TGTGCCAGCAGCCAAGATCCGTATAGGGCGCAGTATTTT.

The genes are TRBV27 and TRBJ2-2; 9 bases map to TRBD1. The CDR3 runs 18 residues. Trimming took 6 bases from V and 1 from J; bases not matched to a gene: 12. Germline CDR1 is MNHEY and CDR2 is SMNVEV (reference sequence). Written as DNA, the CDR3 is TGTGCCAGCAGCAAGCAGACAGGGGGTGTTTGGAACACCGGGGAGCTGTTTTTT. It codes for CASSKQTGGVWNTGELFF.

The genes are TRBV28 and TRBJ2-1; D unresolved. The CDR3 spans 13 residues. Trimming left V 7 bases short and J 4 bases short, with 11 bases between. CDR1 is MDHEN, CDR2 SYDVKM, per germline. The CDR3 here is CASNPTAYNEQFF. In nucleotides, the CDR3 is TGTGCCAGCAACCCAACCGCATACAATGAGCAGTTCTTC.

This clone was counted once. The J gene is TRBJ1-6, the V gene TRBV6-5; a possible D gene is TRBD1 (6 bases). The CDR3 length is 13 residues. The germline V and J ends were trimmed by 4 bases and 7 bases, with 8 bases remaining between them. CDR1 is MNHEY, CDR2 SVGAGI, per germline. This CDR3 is CASSLDRNSPLHF. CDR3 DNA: TGTGCCAGCAGTTTAGACAGGAATTCACCCCTCCACTTT.